One T cell receptor (beta chain) is described in this entry. Its target is unknown. Since all of the isolated RNA was reverse transcribed, expressed TCRB transcripts were what got sequenced. TCRdb's table, derived via immunoSEQ multiplex PCR, lists solely in-frame clones and lacks some. This table holds about 340,000 clones, approximately 8% found once. This sample stems from a study of beta chain features in type 1 diabetes. Points from the study as a whole: Patients and controls would share equally any PCR tilt toward shorter templates. Shortening of TCRB CDR3s, moderate but significant, appeared in all four CD4+ subsets of Type 1 diabetes patients.

Germline V gene data show CDR1 as SGHTA and CDR2 as FQGNSA. The length of the CDR3 is 12 residues. V was pared by 2 bases and J by 6 bases, with 8 bases between. Sequencing was performed on central memory CD4+ T cells from blood. This sequence originates from a woman younger than 30 in good health. The chain has TRBV7-2 and TRBJ2-7; D may match TRBD1 or TRBD2 (6 bases each). CDR3 sequence reads: CASSLTGAEQYF. CDR3 in DNA: TGTGCCAGCAGCTTAACGGGGGCCGAGCAGTACTTC. Supplemented by reference TRBV7-2 and TRBJ2-7, the full variable domain reads GAGVSQSPSNKVTEKGKDVELRCDPISGHTALYWYRQSLGQGLEFLIYFQGNSAPDKSGLPSDRFSAERTGGSVSTLTIQRTQQEDSAVYLCASSLTGAEQYFGPGTRLTVT.